There are many counts of the clone carrying this TCR beta chain. Its antigen is unidentified. The source of the sample is a study of T cell repertoires in cytomegalovirus infection. Across the study: Based on public TCR beta signatures, there were indications of CMV infection and of a matching HLA type.

Whole-study findings and limits: HLA-C-restricted TCR beta clonotypes specific for CMV led the ex vivo response.

In TCRdb, the reads were re-called with MiXCR into one record per CDR3 protein. This table has approximately 910,000 distinct CDR3 sequences, approximately 30% appearing once. Germline values: CDR1 SGHTA, CDR2 FQGNSA. V gave up 1 base and J gave up 3 bases; unmatched junction bases: 7. This CDR3 is 16 amino acids long. The chain carries TRBV7-2 and TRBJ2-3; 7 bases are shared with TRBD2. The source material was cultured CD8+ T cells from PBMCs, sampled from culture after CMV antigen stimulation. The receptor's source is a human donor in good health (CMV status not recorded). Some clones in this sample may be carry-over from other donors' samples. This CDR3 is CASSLGASGDTDTQYF. As DNA, the CDR3 is TGTGCCAGCAGCTTAGGGGCTAGCGGCGATACAGATACGCAGTATTTT.